This T cell receptor (beta chain) is from a study of CD8+ T cells in alopecia areata. Reverse transcribed after extraction, RNA yielded cDNA as the sequencing template. Profiling relied on immunoSEQ multiplex PCR, and the TCRdb table lists in-frame clones only, not all of them. The sample lists some 170,000 clones, 50% to 75% seen once, with roughly 17% in the top ten. CDR1 MNHNS and CDR2 SASEGT come from the germline V gene. The CDR3 contains 15 residues. Trimming took 5 bases from V and 5 from J, leaving 18 bases between them. Indicated treatment: oral pan-JAK inhibitor, 5-10 mg twice daily. A word on this clone: Its antigen remains unknown.

Overall study findings and caveats: In blood and scalp, many expanded lesional clones persisted during tofacitinib.

V and J are TRBV6-1 and TRBJ2-5, with D perhaps TRBD1 or TRBD2 (5 bases each). Material: CD4+ T cells sorted from blood, obtained at approximately week 56, from a patient treated with tofacitinib. This receptor was taken from a human donor with alopecia areata. The CDR3 protein is CASSTPGLAGETQYF. In DNA form, the CDR3 reads TGTGCCAGCAGTACCCCGGGGCTAGCCGGGGAGACCCAGTACTTC.